Reported below is one TCR beta chain. This record belongs to a study of patients and donors after allogeneic stem cell transplantation. A single record per CDR3 protein comes from TCRdb applying MiXCR to the RT-PCR reads. Of about a million distinct CDR3 sequences detected, under 20% appear once; the ten largest clones hold roughly 6%. V gave up 0 bases and J gave up 3 bases; unmatched junction bases: 7. This CDR3 comprises 18 residues. Germline CDR1 is ENHRY and CDR2 is SYGVKD. This chain uses TRBV10-3 with TRBJ2-1; 11 bases fit TRBD2. The receptor's source is a human donor who was either an allogeneic HSCT recipient or a stem cell or donor lymphocyte infusion donor (not recorded which). It is not recorded whose cells these are; they may come from a transplant donor. The specimen sequenced was blood, either unsorted or a sorted T cell fraction (not recorded which). CDR3 coding DNA: TGTGCCATCAGTGAGTCGATTAGCGGGGGGGGAAACTACAATGAGCAGTTCTTC. The encoded protein is CAISESISGGGNYNEQFF.